Below are 9 T cell receptor beta chains sequenced from a single sample in a study of blood T cell repertoires in COVID-19. The assay was immunoSEQ multiplex PCR, and TCRdb's table has in-frame clones only and misses some. This repertoire shows 200,000 to 300,000 clones, 80% to 85% found once; its top ten account for roughly 4%. Sequenced sample: peripheral blood. The receptors originated from a man in his sixties with acute or convalescent COVID-19.

This clone was recorded once. This chain uses TRBV19 with TRBJ1-2; D gene ambiguous. The CDR3 loop spans 11 amino acids. CDR1 and CDR2 from the germline V gene are LNHDA and SQIVND (reference sequence). The ends were cut back, 4 bases at V and 8 bases at J, with 8 bases in the middle. The CDR3 region is CASSSLGGYTF. CDR3 sequence (DNA): TGTGCCAGTAGTAGCCTAGGAGGCTACACCTTC.

V gene TRBV11-1 combines with J gene TRBJ1-2; 7 nucleotides agree with TRBD1. Germline CDR1 and CDR2: SGHAT and FQDESV (reference sequence). CDR3 length: 13 amino acids. V was pared by 5 bases and J by 2 bases, with 2 bases of the junction left unmatched. The CDR3 coding sequence is TGTGCCAGCAGCCTGGGACAGAACTATGGCTACACCTTC. Its protein is CASSLGQNYGYTF. The full variable domain, completed using reference TRBV11-1 and TRBJ1-2, is EAEVAQSPRYKITEKSQAVAFWCDPISGHATLYWYRQILGQGPELLVQFQDESVVDDSQLPKDRFSAERLKGVDSTLKIQPAELGDSAMYLCASSLGQNYGYTFGSGTRLTVV.

This chain links TRBV5-1 with TRBJ1-3; D remains ambiguous. V was trimmed by 2 bases and J by 0 bases, leaving 15 bases between them. Germline values: CDR1 SGHRS, CDR2 YFSETQ. This CDR3 is 17 amino acids long. For the CDR3, the DNA is TGCGCCAGCAGCTTCTCGCCAGCGGTTGGCTCTGGAAACACCATATATTTT. It is translated as CASSFSPAVGSGNTIYF.

In this sample, this clone turned up once. V and J are TRBV28 and TRBJ2-7, with 11 nucleotides matching TRBD2. With 6 bases clipped from V and 2 bases from J, the junction kept 3 bases outside the gene matches. The CDR3 extends over 14 amino acids. CDR1 MDHEN and CDR2 SYDVKM come from the germline V gene. The chain's CDR3 is CASRTSGSPYEQYF. The CDR3 bases are TGTGCCAGCAGAACTAGCGGGAGTCCCTACGAGCAGTACTTC.

This clone was observed once. This sequence joins TRBV7-3 and TRBJ2-5; possible D gene TRBD1, 6 bases. CDR1 is SGHTA, CDR2 FQGTGA, per germline. V lost 5 bases and J lost 2, with 9 bases in between. This CDR3 comprises 13 residues. The CDR3 protein is CASSIQGQETQYF. In DNA, the CDR3 is TGTGCCAGCAGCATCCAGGGGCAAGAGACCCAGTACTTC.

The chain combines TRBV7-9 with TRBJ1-5; the D gene is possibly TRBD1 (6 bases). Germline CDR1 SEHNR, CDR2 FQNEAQ (reference sequence). This CDR3 has 15 amino acids. Trimming cost V 11 bases and J 0 bases, with 17 bases left between them. CDR3 coding DNA: TGTGCCGTCGGAAAAGGGGGTCTTAGCAATCAGCCCCAGCATTTT. As protein: CAVGKGGLSNQPQHF.

The chain employs TRBV29-1 and TRBJ2-5; 7 bases fit TRBD2. The trim removed 8 bases at V and 4 bases at J, leaving 10 bases unmatched. The CDR3 consists of 13 residues. Germline V gene sequence: CDR1 SQVTM, CDR2 ANQGSEA. DNA for the CDR3: TGCAGCACCCGGACTAGTTCAGCAGAGACCCAGTACTTC. This translates into CSTRTSSAETQYF.

The J gene is TRBJ2-5, the V gene TRBV2, with D tentatively TRBD2 (6 bases). This CDR3 is built from 15 residues. Germline CDR1 reads SNHLY; CDR2 reads FYNNEI. The V end lost 3 bases, the J end lost 2 bases, and 13 bases lay between the germline ends. Here the CDR3 DNA reads TGTGCCAGCAGTGAGGAGGGGCCCCCTCAAGAGACCCAGTACTTC. Its protein product is CASSEEGPPQETQYF. The full variable domain, with the rest looked up from reference TRBV2 and TRBJ2-5, is EPEVTQTPSHQVTQMGQEVILRCVPISNHLYFYWYRQILGQKVEFLVSFYNNEISEKSEIFDDQFSVERPDGSNFTLKIRSTKLEDSAMYFCASSEEGPPQETQYFGPGTRLLVL.

The gene calls are TRBV4-1 and TRBJ2-3, with 7 bases identical to TRBD2. V gave up 1 base and J gave up 6 bases; unmatched junction bases: 7. CDR1 and CDR2 from the germline V gene are MGHRA and YSYEKL. The CDR3 extends over 15 amino acids. The CDR3 coding sequence is TGCGCCAGCAGCCAAGGGTCGGCACTAGCGGATACGCAGTATTTT. Residues: CASSQGSALADTQYF.